Listed here are 14 T cell receptor beta chains from one sample, sequenced in a study of cytomegalovirus exposure and HLA in healthy donors. 60 Vbeta and 13 Jbeta primers were used in PCR. The assay was immunoSEQ multiplex PCR, and TCRdb's table has in-frame clones only and misses some. This table holds 200,000 or so clones, 82% found once. Input material: PBMCs. Receptors were obtained from a boy aged 2 to 9 in good health and CMV-seronegative.

The chain couples TRBV18 to TRBJ2-2; D is perhaps TRBD1 (6 bases). Germline-derived CDR1 and CDR2 are KGHSH and LQKENI. This CDR3 region has 14 residues. V lost 2 bases, J lost 7 bases, and 11 bases lay in between. The CDR3 coding sequence is TGTGCCAGCTCACCATGGCAGGGGCACGGGGAGCTGTTTTTT. This codes for CASSPWQGHGELFF.

On this clone itself: At one boundary the junction diverges from the germline segment, which might be a read error. The chain couples TRBV7-8 to TRBJ2-3, with 11 positions matching TRBD2. In germline, CDR1 is SGHVS, CDR2 FQNEAQ. The CDR3 loop spans 15 amino acids. CDR3 sequence reads: CASSLGLAGTATQYF. For the CDR3, the DNA is TGTGCCAGCAGCTTAGGACTAGCGGGGACAGCTACGCAGTATTTT.

J is TRBJ1-5 and V is TRBV5-6; D gene uncertain. There are 12 residues in the CDR3. Deletions cut 3 bases from V and 8 bases from J, with 9 bases between. CDR1 is SGHDT, CDR2 YYEEEE, per germline. CDR3 in amino acids: CASSYYKEPQHF. The CDR3 DNA is TGTGCCAGCAGCTACTATAAAGAGCCCCAGCATTTT.

The chain recombines TRBV6-4 with TRBJ1-5; D gene unclear. CDR3 length equals 15 residues. The V end lost 4 bases, the J end lost 0 bases, and 10 bases lay between the germline ends. Germline values: CDR1 MRHNA, CDR2 SNTAGT. The CDR3 sequence is CASSARTYSNQPQHF. CDR3 nucleotides: TGTGCCAGCAGTGCCCGAACATATAGCAATCAGCCCCAGCATTTT.

The gene calls are TRBV7-3 and TRBJ1-1, with 7 nucleotides matching TRBD1. Germline V gene data show CDR1 as SGHTA and CDR2 as FQGTGA. The CDR3 contains 13 residues. Losses at the gene ends were 5 bases for V and 8 bases for J; bases not matched to a gene: 8. The CDR3 bases are TGTGCCAGCAGCCCAACCAGGACAGGAGAAGCTTTCTTT. This encodes CASSPTRTGEAFF.

This sequence joins TRBV20-1 and TRBJ1-1, with 8 nucleotides matching TRBD1. Germline V lookup: CDR1 DFQATT, CDR2 SNEGSKA (reference sequence). The CDR3 contains 11 residues. With V trimmed by 3 bases and J by 11 bases, 5 bases remained unmatched. The CDR3 DNA reads TGCAGTGCTAGCGGAGACAGGGGTGCTTTCTTT. Residues: CSASGDRGAFF.

The chain uses TRBV13 and TRBJ2-3; TRBD2 agrees at 12 bases. There are 17 residues in the CDR3. Germline CDR1 is PRHDT and CDR2 is FYEKMQ (reference sequence). J was trimmed by 1 base and V by 4 bases; bases with no gene match: 6. CDR3 nucleotide sequence: TGTGCCAGCAGCTCTGCTAGCGGGGGGGCCGGCACAGATACGCAGTATTTT. Translating gives CASSSASGGAGTDTQYF.

The rearrangement links TRBV5-6 to TRBJ1-1, with D tentatively TRBD1 (6 bases). The V and J ends lost 0 bases and 10 bases respectively, with 13 bases between them. In germline, CDR1 is SGHDT, CDR2 YYEEEE. The CDR3 is 13 amino acids. CDR3 sequence reads: CASSLEPTDRAFF. The CDR3 nucleotides are TGTGCCAGCAGCTTGGAACCAACGGACAGAGCTTTCTTT.

This clone was observed a few times. The J gene is TRBJ2-1, the V gene TRBV6-5, with a possible D match to TRBD1 (6 bases). The V and J ends lost 3 bases and 7 bases respectively, with 10 bases between them. CDR1 MNHEY and CDR2 SVGAGI come from the germline V gene. The CDR3 runs 13 residues. The CDR3 protein is CASSYTGLNEQFF. For the CDR3, the DNA is TGTGCCAGCAGTTATACAGGGTTAAATGAGCAGTTCTTC.

The gene calls are TRBV9 and TRBJ2-3; D uncertain. The CDR3 is 15 residues long. Germline V gene sequence: CDR1 SGDLS, CDR2 YYNGEE. V was clipped by 5 bases and J by 6 bases, with 19 bases between them. The CDR3 sequence: CASSTYERGSDTQYF. DNA for the CDR3: TGTGCCAGCAGTACTTACGAACGCGGTTCCGATACGCAGTATTTT.

This rearrangement joins TRBV5-8 to TRBJ2-4; 7 bases line up with TRBD2. This CDR3 is 14 amino acids long. Germline CDR1 SGHTS, CDR2 YDEGEE. Trimming removed 1 base from V and 8 bases from J; junction bases left unmatched: 6. The CDR3 sequence is CASSLREGRDIQYF. CDR3 DNA sequence: TGTGCCAGCAGCTTGCGGGAAGGGAGGGACATTCAGTACTTC. The full variable domain, rest sourced from reference TRBV5-8 and TRBJ2-4, is EAGVTQSPTHLIKTRGQQATLRCSPISGHTSVYWYQQALGLGLQFLLWYDEGEERNRGNFPPRFSGRQFPNYSSELNVNALELEDSALYLCASSLREGRDIQYFGAGTRLSVL.

CDR3 DNA sequence: TGTGCCAGCAGCTTAGCGCGGGGAGGGTGGTACGAGCAGTACTTC. Encoded protein: CASSLARGGWYEQYF. V is TRBV7-8 and J is TRBJ2-7; 7 bases are a match to TRBD2. The CDR3 runs to 15 residues. After removal of 0 bases from V and 4 bases from J, the junction contained 6 bases not matched to a gene. Germline loops: CDR1 SGHVS, CDR2 FQNEAQ.

This clone was detected only a few times. The V call is TRBV7-9, the J call TRBJ1-4; perhaps TRBD1 as D (6 bases). The CDR3 sequence is 15 residues long. The V gene lost 5 bases and the J gene lost 5 bases, with 15 bases spanning the gap. CDR1 and CDR2 (germline): SEHNR, FQNEAQ (reference sequence). The CDR3 loop is CASSRKTGFNEKLFF. The CDR3 bases are TGTGCCAGCAGCCGCAAAACAGGGTTCAATGAAAAACTGTTTTTT.

This clone was detected only a few times. The rearrangement links TRBV7-3 to TRBJ1-3; D might be TRBD1 (5 bases). The CDR3 is made up of 21 amino acids. V was pared by 1 base and J by 0 bases, with 25 bases between. Germline-derived CDR1 and CDR2 are SGHTA and FQGTGA. CDR3 loop: CASSLIDPSSRDFCSGNTIYF. The DNA for the CDR3 is TGTGCCAGCAGCTTAATAGATCCGAGCAGCAGGGACTTCTGCTCTGGAAACACCATATATTTT.